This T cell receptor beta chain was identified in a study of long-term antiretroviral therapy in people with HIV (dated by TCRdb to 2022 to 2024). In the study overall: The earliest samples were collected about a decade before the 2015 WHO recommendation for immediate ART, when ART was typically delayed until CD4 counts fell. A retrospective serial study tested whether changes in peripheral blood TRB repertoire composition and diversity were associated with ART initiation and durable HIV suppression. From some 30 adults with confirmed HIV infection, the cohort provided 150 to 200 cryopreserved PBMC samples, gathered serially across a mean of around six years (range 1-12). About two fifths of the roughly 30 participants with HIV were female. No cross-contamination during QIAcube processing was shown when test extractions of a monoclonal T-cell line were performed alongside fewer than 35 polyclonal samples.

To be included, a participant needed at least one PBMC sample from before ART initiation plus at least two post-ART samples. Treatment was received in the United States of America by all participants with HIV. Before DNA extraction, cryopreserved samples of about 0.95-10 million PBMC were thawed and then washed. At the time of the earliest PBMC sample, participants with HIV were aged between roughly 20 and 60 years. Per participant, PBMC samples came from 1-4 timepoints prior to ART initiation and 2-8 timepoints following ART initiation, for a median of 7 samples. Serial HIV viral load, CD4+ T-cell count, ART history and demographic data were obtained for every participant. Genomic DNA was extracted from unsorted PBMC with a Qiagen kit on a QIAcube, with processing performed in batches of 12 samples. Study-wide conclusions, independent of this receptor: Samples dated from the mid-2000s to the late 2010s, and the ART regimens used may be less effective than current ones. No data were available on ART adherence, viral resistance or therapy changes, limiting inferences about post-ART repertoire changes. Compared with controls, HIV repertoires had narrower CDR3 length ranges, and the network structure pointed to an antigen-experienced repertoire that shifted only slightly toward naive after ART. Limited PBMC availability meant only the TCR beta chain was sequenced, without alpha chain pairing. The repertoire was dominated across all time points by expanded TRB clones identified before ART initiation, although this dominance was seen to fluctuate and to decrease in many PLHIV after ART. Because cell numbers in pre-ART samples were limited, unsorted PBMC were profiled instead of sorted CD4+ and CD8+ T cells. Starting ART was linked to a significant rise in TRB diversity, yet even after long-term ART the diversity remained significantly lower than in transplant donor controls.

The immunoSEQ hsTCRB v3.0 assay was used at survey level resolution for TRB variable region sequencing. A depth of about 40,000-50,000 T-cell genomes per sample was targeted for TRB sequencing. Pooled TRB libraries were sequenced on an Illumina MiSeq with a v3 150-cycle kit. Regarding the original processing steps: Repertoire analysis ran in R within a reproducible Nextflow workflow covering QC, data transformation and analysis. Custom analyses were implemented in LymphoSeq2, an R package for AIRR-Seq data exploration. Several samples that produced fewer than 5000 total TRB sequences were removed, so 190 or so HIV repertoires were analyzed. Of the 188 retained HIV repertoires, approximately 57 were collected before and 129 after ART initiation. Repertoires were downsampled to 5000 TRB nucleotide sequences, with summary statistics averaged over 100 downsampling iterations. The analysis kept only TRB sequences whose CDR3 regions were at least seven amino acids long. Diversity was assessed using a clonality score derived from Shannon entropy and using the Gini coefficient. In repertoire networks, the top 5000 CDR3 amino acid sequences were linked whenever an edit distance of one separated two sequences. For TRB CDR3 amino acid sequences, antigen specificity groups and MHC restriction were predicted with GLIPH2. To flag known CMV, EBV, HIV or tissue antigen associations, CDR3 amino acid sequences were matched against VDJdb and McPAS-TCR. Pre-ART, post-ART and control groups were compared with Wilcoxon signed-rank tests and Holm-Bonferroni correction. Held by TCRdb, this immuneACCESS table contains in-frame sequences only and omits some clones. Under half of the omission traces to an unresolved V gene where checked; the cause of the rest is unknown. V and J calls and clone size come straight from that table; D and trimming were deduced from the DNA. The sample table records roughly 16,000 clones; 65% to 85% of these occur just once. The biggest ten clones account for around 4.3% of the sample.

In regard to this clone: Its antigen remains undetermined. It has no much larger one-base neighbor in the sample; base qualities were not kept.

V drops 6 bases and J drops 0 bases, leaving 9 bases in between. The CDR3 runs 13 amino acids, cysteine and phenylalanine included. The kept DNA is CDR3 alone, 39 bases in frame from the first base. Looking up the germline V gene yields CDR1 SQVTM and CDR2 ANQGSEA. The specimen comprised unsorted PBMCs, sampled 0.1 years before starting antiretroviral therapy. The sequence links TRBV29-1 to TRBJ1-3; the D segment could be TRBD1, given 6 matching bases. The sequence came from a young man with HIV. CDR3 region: CSVVGGSGNTIYF. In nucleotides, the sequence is TGCAGCGTCGTAGGGGGCTCTGGAAACACCATATATTTT.